The next 22 T cell receptor beta chains were all read from a single sample in a study of blood T cells in healthy people across ages. The use of a sample-barcoded 5' primer and a J-beta primer mix characterized a second PCR of roughly 6 to 12 cycles. TCRdb re-called the 5' RACE reads with MiXCR, one entry per CDR3 protein. The top ten clones hold roughly 34% of a sample with approximately 600,000 distinct CDR3 sequences, roughly 50% of them seen once. Input material: blood. These receptors were obtained from a man aged 60 to 69 in good health.

The J gene is TRBJ1-1, the V gene TRBV7-9; 11 positions match TRBD1. The junction had 6 bases not matched to a gene; V was cut back by 5 bases and J by 1 base. The CDR3 spans 16 residues. Germline values: CDR1 SEHNR, CDR2 FQNEAQ (reference sequence). CDR3 sequence (DNA): TGTGCCAGCAGCCCGGGACAGGGGGACTGGAACACTGAAGCTTTCTTT. Its protein product is CASSPGQGDWNTEAFF.

A few counts support this clonotype. The chain is built from TRBV20-1 and TRBJ1-2, with 8 bases aligning to TRBD1. The trim removed 6 bases at V and 8 bases at J, leaving 20 bases unmatched. This CDR3 is built from 16 residues. CDR1 and CDR2 (germline): DFQATT, SNEGSKA (reference sequence). Written as DNA, the CDR3 is TGCAGTGCCCATACGTGGGGCGGACAGGGAACCTCGGGCTACACCTTC. This codes for CSAHTWGGQGTSGYTF.

The genes are TRBV6-4 and TRBJ1-1, with D maybe TRBD1 (5 bases). This CDR3 contains 13 residues. Germline V gene sequence: CDR1 MRHNA, CDR2 SNTAGT. Trimming removed 8 bases from V and 4 bases from J, with 14 bases in between. The CDR3 loop reads CASGQGQGTEAFF. The CDR3 nucleotides are TGTGCCAGCGGCCAAGGGCAGGGCACTGAAGCTTTCTTT.

The chain couples TRBV7-2 to TRBJ1-2, with D uncertain. Germline V CDR1 and CDR2: SGHTA, FQGNSA. Trimming pared 4 bases from V and 4 bases from J, leaving 16 bases between. The CDR3 loop spans 15 amino acids. CDR3: CASSSPAGSPYGYTF. DNA for the CDR3: TGTGCCAGCAGCTCCCCGGCGGGCAGCCCCTATGGCTACACCTTC.

V gene TRBV18 combines with J gene TRBJ2-4; TRBD1 aligns across 9 bases. This CDR3 has 14 residues. Germline lookup yields CDR1 KGHSH and CDR2 LQKENI. The junction had 1 base not matched to a gene; V was cut back by 3 bases and J by 4 bases. The CDR3 sequence: CASSPGTGKNIQYF. The CDR3 DNA reads TGTGCCAGCTCACCCGGGACAGGGAAAAACATTCAGTACTTC.

The chain recombines TRBV3-1 with TRBJ2-7; TRBD1 or TRBD2 may be the D gene (5 bases each). This CDR3 has 15 amino acids. V lost 1 base to trimming and J lost 1 base, with 11 bases between them. Germline V gene lookup returns CDR1 LGHDT and CDR2 YNNKEL (reference sequence). The CDR3 nucleotides are TGTGCCAGCAGCCAAGCGGGGCAGTTGTCCTACGAGCAGTACTTC. This sequence encodes CASSQAGQLSYEQYF.

The V call is TRBV29-1, the J call TRBJ2-5; 7 positions agree with TRBD1. Germline assignment: CDR1 SQVTM and CDR2 ANQGSEA. After removal of 6 bases from V and 4 bases from J, the junction contained 8 bases not matched to a gene. The CDR3 spans 13 residues. CDR3 in amino acids: CSVETGLGETQYF. In nucleotides, the CDR3 is TGCAGCGTAGAGACAGGGTTGGGAGAGACCCAGTACTTC.

This clonotype came up once. The chain joins TRBV20-1 to TRBJ2-7; no clear D. V was pared by 5 bases and J by 3 bases, with 20 bases between. The CDR3 sequence is 15 residues long. Germline V gene lookup returns CDR1 DFQATT and CDR2 SNEGSKA (reference sequence). CDR3 sequence (DNA): TGCAGTGCTTCCTATGGACCAGGATTCAACTACGAGCAGTACTTC. Amino acid sequence: CSASYGPGFNYEQYF.

The sample holds one count of this clonotype. The V call is TRBV5-1, the J call TRBJ2-7, with 9 bases matching TRBD1. V shed 4 bases, J shed 6 bases, and the junction held 5 bases outside the gene matches. Germline loops: CDR1 SGHRS, CDR2 YFSETQ. This CDR3 has 13 residues. The CDR3 reads CASSQDRGFEQYF. DNA of the CDR3: TGCGCCAGCAGCCAAGACAGGGGGTTCGAGCAGTACTTC.

The rearrangement uses TRBV15 and TRBJ2-1; TRBD2 is a possible D gene (6 bases). The assigned J gene may be wrong: the sequence end matches TRBJ2-7 better. Germline V CDR1 and CDR2: LNHNV, YYDKDF (reference sequence). This CDR3 is built from 17 residues. The CDR3 bases are TGTGCCACCAACAGTGGCGGGGAGCTTAGCTCCTACAATGAGCAGTACTTC. Its translation: CATNSGGELSSYNEQYF.

A few counts support this clonotype. The V call is TRBV25-1, the J call TRBJ2-7; TRBD2 is a possible D gene (6 bases). Between the trimmed V and J ends, which lost 3 bases and 7 bases, there was a span of 19 bases. Germline values: CDR1 MGHDK, CDR2 SYGVNS. The length of the CDR3 is 15 residues. The CDR3 loop is CASSDPGTPYNEQYF. The CDR3 DNA sequence: TGTGCCAGCAGTGACCCGGGGACTCCATACAATGAGCAGTACTTC.

The chain has TRBV20-1 and TRBJ2-5, with D perhaps TRBD2 (5 bases). The DNA end favors TRBJ2-7, so the J call may be wrong. This CDR3 comprises 11 residues. Germline values: CDR1 DFQATT, CDR2 SNEGSKA (reference sequence). As DNA, the CDR3 is TGCAGTGCTCAACTAGTTTTCGAGCAGTACTTC. It translates to CSAQLVFEQYF.

The rearrangement links TRBV28 to TRBJ1-2; D gene ambiguous. The V end lost 1 base, the J end lost 4 bases, and 13 bases lay between the germline ends. The germline CDR1 and CDR2 sequences are MDHEN and SYDVKM. The CDR3 consists of 15 residues. CDR3 DNA: TGTGCCAGCAGTTTATTGGGCGGATCTTTCTATGGCTACACCTTC. Residues: CASSLLGGSFYGYTF.

The chain uses TRBV5-1 and TRBJ2-5, with 7 nucleotides matching TRBD2. Germline V gives CDR1 SGHRS, CDR2 YFSETQ. There are 15 residues in the CDR3. V dropped 4 bases and J dropped 1; count of bases not matched to a gene: 7. CDR3 sequence: CASSPSGLPQETQYF. For the CDR3, the DNA is TGCGCCAGCAGCCCCTCGGGACTACCCCAAGAGACCCAGTACTTC.

The V gene is TRBV7-9, the J gene TRBJ1-4; D uncertain. The CDR3 totals 15 residues. Trimming stripped 1 base from V and 1 base from J, with 7 bases between. Germline V gene lookup returns CDR1 SEHNR and CDR2 FQNEAQ (reference sequence). The CDR3 DNA sequence: TGTGCCAGCAGCTTAGGGCAGATAACTAATGAAAAACTGTTTTTT. Translation gives CASSLGQITNEKLFF.

This clonotype occurred a few times. CDR3 amino acids: CASSPRQSSGANVLTF. The CDR3, as DNA: TGTGCCAGCAGCCCCCGACAGAGCTCTGGGGCCAACGTCCTGACTTTC. V and J are TRBV7-9 and TRBJ2-6; D may be TRBD1 (5 bases). Trimming cost V 5 bases and J 0 bases, with 11 bases left between them. This CDR3 has 16 amino acids. The germline CDR1 and CDR2 sequences are SEHNR and FQNEAQ (reference sequence).

The chain combines TRBV21-1 with TRBJ2-7. TRBV21-1 is marked as a pseudogene. The CDR3 is 16 residues long. CDR3 amino acids: CASSKGMCHGLAEQYF. DNA of the CDR3: TGTGCCAGCAGCAAGGGTATGTGCCACGGCCTTGCCGAGCAGTACTTC.

V usage is TRBV28 and J usage is TRBJ2-3; unclear D gene. CDR1 and CDR2 (germline): MDHEN, SYDVKM. The CDR3 totals 14 residues. V lost 4 bases and J 6 bases, leaving 14 bases between the germline ends. The CDR3 here is CASSYRVIGDTQYF. CDR3 nucleotides: TGTGCCAGCAGTTATAGGGTCATTGGGGATACGCAGTATTTT.

The V gene is TRBV6-6, the J gene TRBJ1-4; 7 bases align to TRBD1. The CDR3 sequence is 15 residues long. Germline V lookup: CDR1 MNHNY, CDR2 SVGAGI (reference sequence). Germline trimming cut 6 bases from V and 8 bases from J; bases unmatched to any gene: 12. The CDR3 loop reads CASRERTGRLEKLFF. The CDR3 bases are TGTGCCAGCAGGGAAAGGACAGGCCGTTTGGAAAAACTGTTTTTT.

The chain has TRBV29-1 and TRBJ2-5, with a possible D match to TRBD1 (5 bases). This CDR3 spans 12 amino acids. CDR1 is SQVTM and CDR2 is ANQGSEA in the germline V gene. Trimming stripped 5 bases from V and 5 bases from J, with 12 bases between. This chain's CDR3 is CSVRRQTETQYF. The DNA for the CDR3 is TGCAGCGTTAGGAGACAGACGGAGACCCAGTACTTC.

The rearrangement joins TRBV5-1 to TRBJ2-1; possibly TRBD1 or TRBD2 for D (5 bases each). Trimming pared 4 bases from V and 4 bases from J, leaving 12 bases between. CDR1 and CDR2 (germline): SGHRS, YFSETQ. This CDR3 spans 14 amino acids. The CDR3 spells CASSPGTEYNEQFF. The CDR3 bases are TGCGCCAGCAGCCCCGGGACGGAATACAATGAGCAGTTCTTC.

The chain employs TRBV5-1 and TRBJ2-1; tentative D call: TRBD1 (5 bases). CDR1 and CDR2 (germline): SGHRS, YFSETQ. The V end lost 2 bases, the J end lost 2 bases, and 11 bases lay between the germline ends. This CDR3 has 15 residues. CDR3 nucleotide sequence: TGCGCCAGCAGCTTCGAGGCAGGGACCTACAATGAGCAGTTCTTC. Protein product: CASSFEAGTYNEQFF.